The 22 T cell receptor beta chains below were found in one sample sequenced in a study of PD-1 blockade in mismatch repair-deficient tumors. TCRdb keeps only in-frame clones here, not all; method: immunoSEQ multiplex PCR. The data show about 68,000 clones, 78% seen once. The source material was peripheral blood, sampled 2 weeks after starting pembrolizumab. The receptors here all came from an adult with mismatch repair-deficient cancer.

The V gene is TRBV5-4, the J gene TRBJ2-1; D unclear. Germline assignment: CDR1 SGHNT and CDR2 YYREEE (reference sequence). Trimming removed 1 base at V and 8 bases at J, with 16 bases between. The CDR3 sequence is 15 residues long. In DNA form, the CDR3 reads TGTGCCAGCAGCTTGAGCAACAGAGAGATCGATGAGCAGTTCTTC. Translated, it gives CASSLSNREIDEQFF.

The chain employs TRBV5-4 and TRBJ2-2; 11 nucleotides match TRBD2. V lost 4 bases to trimming and J lost 3 bases; unmatched junction nucleotides: 8. The CDR3 consists of 17 residues. Germline loops: CDR1 SGHNT, CDR2 YYREEE (reference sequence). The CDR3 loop reads CASSRDTSGSDTGELFF. CDR3 nucleotide sequence: TGTGCCAGCAGCCGCGATACTAGCGGGAGCGACACCGGGGAGCTGTTTTTT.

The chain employs TRBV11-3 and TRBJ2-4; 12 nucleotides match TRBD2. Germline V CDR1 and CDR2: SGHNT, YENEEA. The CDR3 extends over 16 amino acids. Unmatched junction bases numbered 8, after V lost 3 bases and J lost 8 bases. CDR3 region: CASSLRLAGAVDIQYF. The CDR3 DNA is TGTGCCAGCAGCTTGCGACTAGCGGGAGCTGTAGACATTCAGTACTTC.

The chain has TRBV30 and TRBJ1-2, with unresolved D. Germline V gene sequence: CDR1 GTSNPN, CDR2 SVGIG (reference sequence). The CDR3 consists of 14 residues. Trimming took off 2 bases at V and 1 base at J, with 11 bases between the two ends. CDR3 sequence: CAWSLLGHNYGYTF. The CDR3 bases are TGTGCCTGGAGTCTTCTGGGTCATAACTATGGCTACACCTTC.

The V gene is TRBV2, the J gene TRBJ2-3; 14 bases are shared with TRBD2. Trimming cost V 9 bases and J 5 bases; bases outside gene matches: 10. The length of the CDR3 is 16 residues. The germline gives CDR1 SNHLY, CDR2 FYNNEI. The CDR3 spells CASRGLAGVRGDTQYF. In nucleotides, the CDR3 is TGTGCCAGTAGGGGACTAGCGGGGGTTCGAGGAGATACGCAGTATTTT.

The chain is built from TRBV19 and TRBJ1-2, with D perhaps matching TRBD1 (5 bases). The V gene's germline CDR1 is LNHDA and CDR2 SQIVND (reference sequence). This CDR3 comprises 17 residues. V dropped 9 bases and J dropped 0 bases, with 23 bases sitting between them. The CDR3 here is CASREDGDAPANYGYTF. The CDR3 nucleotides are TGTGCCAGCAGGGAAGATGGGGATGCCCCAGCTAACTATGGCTACACCTTC.

The CDR3 spells CASSAELALNEQFF. As DNA, the CDR3 is TGTGCCAGCAGTGCCGAACTAGCGCTCAATGAGCAGTTCTTC. This chain joins TRBV2 and TRBJ2-1, with 7 bases that match TRBD2. The J segment lost 6 bases and the V segment lost 4 bases, leaving 6 bases of the junction unmatched. The CDR3 runs to 14 residues. Germline loops: CDR1 SNHLY, CDR2 FYNNEI. The variable domain in full, completed from reference TRBV2 and TRBJ2-1, reads EPEVTQTPSHQVTQMGQEVILRCVPISNHLYFYWYRQILGQKVEFLVSFYNNEISEKSEIFDDQFSVERPDGSNFTLKIRSTKLEDSAMYFCASSAELALNEQFFGPGTRLTVL.

This chain joins TRBV6-6 and TRBJ2-7; D possibly corresponds to TRBD1 (5 bases). Per germline, CDR1 MNHNY and CDR2 SVGAGI (reference sequence). The CDR3 loop spans 12 amino acids. With 2 bases removed from V and 6 bases from J, the gap between germline ends came to 8 bases. The CDR3 is CASSYGAGEQYF. The CDR3 region has the DNA TGTGCCAGCAGTTACGGGGCCGGCGAGCAGTACTTC.

Only one count was recorded for this clone. The chain recombines TRBV7-9 with TRBJ2-3, with 8 bases fitting TRBD1. The CDR3 spans 14 residues. Germline loops: CDR1 SEHNR, CDR2 FQNEAQ (reference sequence). The trim removed 3 bases at V and 5 bases at J, leaving 4 bases unmatched. The CDR3 loop reads CASSFLGQGDTQYF. The CDR3 DNA follows: TGTGCCAGCAGCTTTCTCGGACAGGGAGATACGCAGTATTTT.

This chain uses TRBV5-4 with TRBJ2-7; maybe TRBD2 (6 bases). The CDR3 is made up of 13 amino acids. V lost 2 bases and J lost 6, with 12 bases in between. Germline loops: CDR1 SGHNT, CDR2 YYREEE (reference sequence). CDR3 bases: TGTGCCAGCAGCTTTTTTGGAGCGGGCGAGCAGTACTTC. It encodes CASSFFGAGEQYF.

The V gene is TRBV5-1, the J gene TRBJ1-2, with 9 nucleotides matching TRBD1. CDR3 length: 14 residues. Germline loops: CDR1 SGHRS, CDR2 YFSETQ. The V segment lost 4 bases and the J segment 7 bases; nucleotides outside the gene matches: 8. The DNA for the CDR3 is TGCGCCAGCAGCATGGACAGGGGATCTGCTGGCTACACCTTC. Protein: CASSMDRGSAGYTF.

V and J are TRBV28 and TRBJ2-3; D is perhaps TRBD2 (5 bases). Trimming left V 2 bases short and J 1 base short, with 13 bases between. The germline V gene encodes CDR1 MDHEN and CDR2 SYDVKM. This CDR3 has 16 amino acids. This CDR3 reads CASSLVPGSRTDTQYF. In DNA, the CDR3 is TGTGCCAGCAGTTTAGTTCCGGGGTCCCGCACAGATACGCAGTATTTT. The entire variable domain, with the rest obtained from reference TRBV28 and TRBJ2-3, is as follows: DVKVTQSSRYLVKRTGEKVFLECVQDMDHENMFWYRQDPGLGLRLIYFSYDVKMKEKGDIPEGYSVSREKKERFSLILESASTNQTSMYLCASSLVPGSRTDTQYFGPGTRLTVL.

This chain joins TRBV11-3 and TRBJ2-3, with D perhaps TRBD1 or TRBD2 (6 bases each). The CDR3 spans 15 residues. Trimming took 3 bases from V and 5 from J, leaving 15 bases between them. Germline CDR1 reads SGHNT; CDR2 reads YENEEA. This CDR3 is CASSFRGGGGDTQYF. Here the CDR3 DNA reads TGTGCCAGCAGCTTTCGGGGCGGAGGGGGAGATACGCAGTATTTT.

This chain links TRBV11-3 with TRBJ2-7, with a weak D call TRBD1 (6 bases). V gave up 0 bases and J gave up 6 bases, with 9 bases separating them. This CDR3 is 13 amino acids long. Germline V gives CDR1 SGHNT, CDR2 YENEEA. CDR3 coding DNA: TGTGCCAGCAGCTTAGATCCCAGGGGCGAGCAGTACTTC. It specifies CASSLDPRGEQYF.

This chain uses TRBV10-3 with TRBJ2-5, with D possibly being TRBD1 or TRBD2 (6 bases each). The V gene's germline CDR1 is ENHRY and CDR2 SYGVKD. The V and J ends lost 2 bases and 5 bases respectively, with 12 bases between them. This CDR3 is built from 14 residues. The CDR3 region is CAISEGGGPETQYF. CDR3 nucleotides: TGTGCCATCAGTGAGGGAGGGGGTCCCGAGACCCAGTACTTC.

CDR3 coding DNA: TGTGCCACAATTACAACGGGTAGTGGCTACACCTTC. This translates into CATITTGSGYTF. V and J are TRBV6-5 and TRBJ1-2; D gene unclear. The CDR3 length is 12 residues. Trimming shortened V by 10 bases and J by 7 bases, and 16 bases separated the two germline ends. The germline CDR1 and CDR2 sequences are MNHEY and SVGAGI.

The chain employs TRBV6-5 and TRBJ1-3; the match to TRBD1 covers 7 bases. This CDR3 contains 15 residues. The trim removed 8 bases at V and 1 base at J, leaving 8 bases unmatched. In germline, CDR1 is MNHEY, CDR2 SVGAGI. CDR3 sequence: CASRSTGVSGNTIYF. The CDR3 bases are TGTGCCAGCCGATCCACAGGGGTGTCTGGAAACACCATATATTTT.

The CDR3, as DNA: TGTGCCAGCAGCGGTAGCGGGAGTGGTGATACGCAGTATTTT. Translated, it gives CASSGSGSGDTQYF. V is TRBV9 and J is TRBJ2-3; 9 bases line up with TRBD2. Trimming removed 3 bases from V and 6 bases from J; junction bases left unmatched: 5. This CDR3 has 14 residues. Germline V lookup: CDR1 SGDLS, CDR2 YYNGEE.

J is TRBJ2-7 and V is TRBV27; 10 nucleotides match TRBD1. The CDR3 has 16 amino acids. Germline lookup yields CDR1 MNHEY and CDR2 SMNVEV (reference sequence). With 5 bases clipped from V and 3 bases from J, the junction kept 10 bases outside the gene matches. CDR3 sequence (DNA): TGTGCCAGCAGTAAACCGACAGGGGGCGTCCACTACGAGCAGTACTTC. Amino acids: CASSKPTGGVHYEQYF.

The rearrangement joins TRBV6-5 to TRBJ2-7; no clear D gene. The length of the CDR3 is 13 residues. Germline-derived CDR1 and CDR2 are MNHEY and SVGAGI. With 2 bases removed from V and 3 bases from J, the gap between germline ends came to 8 bases. CDR3 region: CASSYRRNYEQYF. The CDR3 DNA sequence: TGTGCCAGCAGTTACAGGAGAAACTACGAGCAGTACTTC.

The rearrangement uses TRBV14 and TRBJ1-1; D might be TRBD1 (6 bases). This CDR3 region has 18 residues. With 2 bases removed from V and 5 bases from J, the gap between germline ends came to 24 bases. Germline assignment: CDR1 SGHDN and CDR2 FVKESK. CDR3 sequence reads: CASSQLFSGVSGDTEAFF. The CDR3 coding sequence is TGTGCCAGCAGCCAACTTTTCTCAGGGGTTTCGGGTGATACTGAAGCTTTCTTT.

The chain has TRBV19 and TRBJ1-1; D is uncertain. The CDR3 is 16 amino acids. CDR1 is LNHDA and CDR2 is SQIVND in the germline V gene (reference sequence). V shed 7 bases and J shed 0 bases, with 18 bases lying between them. The CDR3: CASNTPGMGMNTEAFF. CDR3 DNA sequence: TGTGCCAGTAACACTCCAGGTATGGGTATGAACACTGAAGCTTTCTTT. Drawing the rest from reference TRBV19 and TRBJ1-1, the complete variable domain is DGGITQSPKYLFRKEGQNVTLSCEQNLNHDAMYWYRQDPGQGLRLIYYSQIVNDFQKGDIAEGYSVSREKKESFPLTVTSAQKNPTAFYLCASNTPGMGMNTEAFFGQGTRLTVV.